The entry below gives a single T cell receptor (beta chain) sequence along with its context. Its antigen is currently unknown. Trimming stripped 2 bases from V and 4 bases from J, with 11 bases between. Germline CDR1 reads MNHEY; CDR2 reads SMNVEV (reference sequence). CDR3 size: 14 residues. This sample is drawn from a study of shared clonotypes between healthy human individuals. Points from the study as a whole: Shared clonotypes across all four donors exceeded non-shared ones in generation probability.

Researchers divided each subset's genomic DNA evenly across several immunoSEQ plates. The method was immunoSEQ multiplex PCR; TCRdb's version includes in-frame clones alone and lacks a portion of them. The top ten hold more than 9% of the sample, which has some 300,000 clones, 73% seen once. V usage is TRBV27 and J usage is TRBJ1-2, with TRBD1 as a possible D gene (6 bases). Sequencing was done on a sample of memory CD4+ T cells sorted from blood. Indicated subset: CD45RA-negative fraction. This sequence originates from a man aged 25 to 40 in good health. As DNA, the CDR3 is TGTGCCAGCAGTTTAGCAGGGGATACCTATGGCTACACCTTC. It codes for CASSLAGDTYGYTF.